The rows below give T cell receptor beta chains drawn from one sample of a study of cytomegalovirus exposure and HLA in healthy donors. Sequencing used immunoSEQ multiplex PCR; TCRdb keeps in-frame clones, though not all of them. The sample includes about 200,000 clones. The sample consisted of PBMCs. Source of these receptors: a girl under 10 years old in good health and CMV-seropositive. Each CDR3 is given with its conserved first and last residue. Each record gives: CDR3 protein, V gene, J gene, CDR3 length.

CASSFRLAGITDTQYF	TRBV7-8	TRBJ2-3	16
CASSLNGGGSSSYNEQFF	TRBV7-3	TRBJ2-1	18
CATSSIGGAGDEQFF	TRBV15	TRBJ2-1	15
CASSLVLGTDQETQYF	TRBV5-1	TRBJ2-5	16
CASSALGGADIYNEQFF	TRBV19	TRBJ2-1	17
CASSSTGGGLNTGELFF	TRBV27	TRBJ2-2	17
CASRPQGATTDTQYF	TRBV7-2	TRBJ2-3	15
CASSRGGYEQYF	TRBV2	TRBJ2-7	12
CASSLEGGMDTEAFF	TRBV7-9	TRBJ1-1	15
CASSQTTGYYGYTF	TRBV6-5	TRBJ1-2	14
CASSQTQTGDTEAFF	TRBV14	TRBJ1-1	15
CASSWGQNNEQFF	TRBV27	TRBJ2-1	13
CASSASHSGGRETQYF	TRBV9	TRBJ2-5	16
CASSQTVNTEAFF	TRBV5-1	TRBJ1-1	13
CASRHKRADTEAFF	TRBV6-1	TRBJ1-1	14
CASGSTGTAEAFF	TRBV25-1	TRBJ1-1	13
CASSMNPGIYGYTF	TRBV19	TRBJ1-2	14
CAITPGVEQGSTEAFF	TRBV10-3	TRBJ1-1	16
CSVEEWPGELFF	TRBV29-1	TRBJ2-2	12
CASSQDRGGYYGYTF	TRBV4-2	TRBJ1-2	15
CASSVESGGNTQYF	TRBV9	TRBJ2-3	14
CATSRDPGGEGYTF	TRBV15	TRBJ1-2	14
CASSLARDTYEQYF	TRBV5-1	TRBJ2-7	14
CASSPTGLHAGQYF	TRBV28	TRBJ2-7	14
CASSTQVAEQYF	TRBV6-1	TRBJ2-7	12
CASSLVSGREQYF	TRBV5-1	TRBJ2-7	13
CASSSSLAGNEQFF	TRBV7-2	TRBJ2-1	14
CASSHRGGGYTIYF	TRBV5-4	TRBJ1-3	14
CASSLTGFGNQPQHF	TRBV7-3	TRBJ1-5	15
CASSESGTHSYEQYF	TRBV25-1	TRBJ2-7	15
CASIPGGKTNEKLFF	TRBV28	TRBJ1-4	15
CASSQDGGVVNSYNEQFF	TRBV5-4	TRBJ2-1	18
CASNQGSVTGELFF	TRBV7-9	TRBJ2-2	14
CASLPGVGYEQYF	TRBV11-2	TRBJ2-7	13
CASSEGVTEAFF	TRBV25-1	TRBJ1-1	12
CASSSGEYSNQPQHF	TRBV11-2	TRBJ1-5	15
CASSLMGQGKVVTEAFF	TRBV5-1	TRBJ1-1	17
CASSQDRAGVGTQYF	TRBV4-2	TRBJ2-5	15
CASSPKSGGSNEQFF	TRBV18	TRBJ2-1	15
CASIETSLGDTQYF	TRBV2	TRBJ2-3	14
CASSLEASGSHSTDTQYF	TRBV5-4	TRBJ2-3	18
CSVYTGGDPDTGELFF	TRBV29-1	TRBJ2-2	16
CASSRQGAPSSYGYTF	TRBV28	TRBJ1-2	16
CASSGGARTEAFF	TRBV18	TRBJ1-1	13
CATSRVAGGPNEQFF	TRBV15	TRBJ2-1	15
CSVRLAGQTDTQYF	TRBV29-1	TRBJ2-3	14
CSVDGGRYTGELFF	TRBV29-1	TRBJ2-2	14
CASSIAANTGELFF	TRBV19	TRBJ2-2	14
CASSLRGIGSGSGQETQYF	TRBV7-9	TRBJ2-5	19
CASSYFTGNSPLHF	TRBV6-5	TRBJ1-6	14
CASSLSSLGADTQYF	TRBV7-8	TRBJ2-3	15
CASRNLMGGREQFF	TRBV2	TRBJ2-1	14
CASRTDSRTNTGELFF	TRBV27	TRBJ2-2	16
CASSLPGGWGTEAFF	TRBV4-1	TRBJ1-1	15